The present T cell receptor (beta chain) was sequenced within a study of post-analysis software for immune sequencing data. General study points: Analysis by F measure revealed that same-batch samples clustered strongly together. In patients, TRBV5-6, TRBV5-1 and TRBV20-1 belonged to four or five TRBV segments found more frequently than in controls.

Unique molecular identifiers were carried by the TCR beta cDNA libraries. Roughly 470,000 cDNA molecules came from about 1 to 10 million T cells. TCRdb reanalysed the PCR reads using MiXCR and keeps one entry per CDR3 protein. The sample has approximately 730,000 distinct CDR3 sequences; 46% are singletons. This clonotype was detected a few times. Its antigen is not identified. V was pared by 7 bases and J by 15 bases, with 16 bases between. Germline values: CDR1 LGHNT, CDR2 FRNRAP. The CDR3 sequence is 11 residues long. The V gene is TRBV12-5, the J gene TRBJ2-1; TRBD1 is a possible D gene (6 bases). Sequenced input: blood. The sequence was collected from a girl aged 5 to 17 with multiple sclerosis. CDR3 DNA sequence: TGTGCTAGTGCCCTGGGGGCCGACTCGTTCTTC. This sequence encodes CASALGADSFF.